Listed here are 30 T cell receptor beta chains from one sample, sequenced in a study of T cells in women clearing cervical HPV infection (dated by TCRdb to 2016 to 2019). The receptor library was made with the immunoSEQ multiplex PCR assay. Here the immuneACCESS table is served through TCRdb, limited to in-frame sequences with V and J called. Missing clones are a known gap in these copies; in checked studies unresolved V genes cover under half, and the rest lacks a known reason. The sample table holds approximately 31,000 clones. Jointly, the top ten make up about 7% of the sample. The specimen was blood buffy coat. These receptor sequences come from a woman aged 18 to 75 with a cervical HPV16 infection that either progressed to CIN3+ or cleared (not recorded which).

Comments on this clone: The read ends 3 residues early relative to the CDR3; the germline J gene fills the gap. The rearrangement links TRBV7-3 to TRBJ2-3; 7 positions match TRBD1. Germline values: CDR1 SGHTA, CDR2 FQGTGA. The CDR3 is 16 residues long. J lost 4 bases, V lost 5 bases, and 12 bases had no gene match. The CDR3 bases that were read are TGTGCCAGCAGCCCGCACGTCAGGGGGTTCCCAGATACG. This encodes CASSPHVRGFPDT. The CDR3 reads in full as CASSPHVRGFPDTQYF.

CDR3 bases read: TGCAGTGCCACCCCAGCGGGGGGGTACCAAGAGACC. It encodes CSATPAGGYQET. The CDR3 as a whole reads CSATPAGGYQETQYF. The rearrangement links TRBV20-1 to TRBJ2-5; TRBD2 agrees at 10 bases. Read sequence stops 3 residues before the CDR3 end, and the germline J gene provides the missing end. The CDR3 totals 15 residues. V gave up 6 bases and J gave up 0 bases; unmatched junction bases: 7. Germline V gives CDR1 DFQATT, CDR2 SNEGSKA (reference sequence).

As to this clone: The read comes to an end 3 residues before the CDR3 does, leaving the germline J gene to fill in the end. The V gene is TRBV20-1, the J gene TRBJ2-7, with 11 bases identical to TRBD1. CDR1 and CDR2 (germline): DFQATT, SNEGSKA (reference sequence). V was pared by 3 bases and J by 5 bases, with 0 bases of the junction left unmatched. This CDR3 is built from 12 residues. The sequenced CDR3 bases are TGCAGTGCTAGGGACAGGGGGCACGAG. The encoded protein is CSARDRGHE. The full CDR3 sequence reads CSARDRGHEQYF.

A remark on this clone: The CDR3 is cut off 3 residues early in the read; its end comes from the germline J gene. J is TRBJ1-6 and V is TRBV7-2; no firm D call. This CDR3 has 14 residues. The germline V gene encodes CDR1 SGHTA and CDR2 FQGNSA. Trimming removed 5 bases from V and 6 bases from J, with 11 bases in between. The CDR3 reads CASSSPVFNSPLHF. Partial CDR3 DNA: TGTGCCAGCAGCAGCCCGGTTTTTAATTCACCC.

Details on this clone: Read sequence stops 3 residues before the CDR3 end, and the germline J gene provides the missing end. This chain uses TRBV5-1 with TRBJ2-1, with 7 bases identical to TRBD2. With 3 bases clipped from V and 4 bases from J, the junction kept 28 bases outside the gene matches. Looked up from germline, CDR1 is SGHRS and CDR2 is YFSETQ. This CDR3 is 22 amino acids long. The chain's CDR3 is CASSYPNVQVLVGTTGYNEQFF. Partial CDR3 DNA: TGCGCCAGCAGCTACCCCAACGTACAGGTTTTGGTTGGGACTACAGGATACAATGAG.

Comment on this clone: The missing CDR3 end, 3 residues past where the read stops, is filled in from the germline J gene. V usage is TRBV24-1 and J usage is TRBJ2-1, with 8 bases fitting TRBD2. Germline CDR1 KGHDR, CDR2 SFDVKD. The length of the CDR3 is 14 residues. The V and J ends lost 7 bases and 3 bases, in that order; junction bases with no gene match: 4. The CDR3 is CATSGLASYNEQFF. CDR3 DNA, as far as it was read: TGTGCCACCAGCGGACTAGCCAGCTACAATGAG.

On this clone itself: The read ends 3 residues early relative to the CDR3; the germline J gene fills the gap. The chain links TRBV10-3 to TRBJ1-6; D gene unclear. Deletions cut 5 bases from V and 2 bases from J, with 10 bases between. Germline values: CDR1 ENHRY, CDR2 SYGVKD. This CDR3 comprises 15 residues. The CDR3 sequence is CAISFGRAYNSPLHF. Incomplete CDR3 DNA: TGTGCCATCAGTTTTGGCCGGGCCTATAATTCACCC.

Comment on this clone: The DNA ends 3 residues before the CDR3 does, and the rest of the CDR3 is filled in from the germline J gene. This chain connects TRBV18 to TRBJ1-4; no firm D call. The CDR3 covers 13 residues. Between the trimmed V and J ends, which lost 2 bases and 6 bases, there was a span of 7 bases. Germline CDR1 and CDR2: KGHSH and LQKENI. The CDR3 sequence is CASSPATDEKLFF. The CDR3 bases that were read are TGTGCCAGCTCACCAGCTACAGATGAAAAA.

As regards this clone: The read stops 3 residues short of the end of the CDR3; the missing end is completed from the germline J gene. The chain employs TRBV5-1 and TRBJ1-4, with TRBD1 as a possible D gene (5 bases). The CDR3 covers 16 residues. V shed 4 bases and J shed 7 bases, with 20 bases lying between them. Germline V gene data show CDR1 as SGHRS and CDR2 as YFSETQ. CDR3 bases read: TGCGCCAGCAGCCCCGGCGGCTTTACGGGGGGTGAAAAA. Translating it yields CASSPGGFTGGEK. The whole CDR3 is CASSPGGFTGGEKLFF.

A note on this clone: Read data end 3 residues before the CDR3 end; the end is taken from the germline J gene. The V gene is TRBV30, the J gene TRBJ1-1; TRBD1 matches 7 bases. CDR3 length equals 14 residues. Germline lookup yields CDR1 GTSNPN and CDR2 SVGIG (reference sequence). V lost 7 bases and J lost 2; bases outside the gene matches: 10. CDR3 loop: CASTTGARNTEAFF. The part of the CDR3 DNA that was read is TGTGCCTCTACTACAGGGGCCAGAAACACTGAA.

To note about this clone: The CDR3 is cut off 3 residues early in the read; its end comes from the germline J gene. The rearrangement joins TRBV19 to TRBJ1-2; the match to TRBD1 covers 9 bases. The CDR3 covers 15 residues. J was trimmed by 5 bases and V by 11 bases; bases with no gene match: 15. Germline V gene data show CDR1 as LNHDA and CDR2 as SQIVND (reference sequence). The CDR3 bases that were read are TGTGCCTCGGATGAGCCGGGACAGGGCGATTATGGC. This sequence encodes CASDEPGQGDYG. In full, the CDR3 reads CASDEPGQGDYGYTF.

Turning to this clone: The read stops 3 residues short of the end of the CDR3; the missing end is completed from the germline J gene. This sequence joins TRBV7-3 and TRBJ2-2; 8 bases agree with TRBD1. In germline, CDR1 is SGHTA, CDR2 FQGTGA. Unmatched junction bases numbered 6, after V lost 2 bases and J lost 4 bases. This CDR3 comprises 16 residues. CDR3: CASSLQGQVTTGELFF. The CDR3 DNA, read in part, is TGTGCCAGCAGCTTACAGGGACAGGTGACCACCGGGGAG.

The CDR3 here is CAWGTGPQETQYF. The part of the CDR3 DNA that was read is TGTGCCTGGGGGACAGGTCCCCAAGAGACC. The chain has TRBV30 and TRBJ2-5, with 8 bases lining up with TRBD1. The read ends 3 residues shy of where the CDR3 ends; the end is completed using the germline J gene. V lost 5 bases, J lost 1 base, and 3 bases stayed unmatched. CDR3 length equals 13 residues. The germline V gene has CDR1 GTSNPN and CDR2 SVGIG (reference sequence).

In regard to this clone: The CDR3 end is not reached by the read, which stops 3 residues before it; the germline J gene fills it in. The gene calls are TRBV11-2 and TRBJ2-7; D not certain. V dropped 4 bases and J dropped 4 bases, with 8 bases sitting between them. Looked up from germline, CDR1 is SGHAT and CDR2 is FQNNGV. The CDR3 loop spans 12 amino acids. The part of the CDR3 DNA that was read is TGTGCCAGCAGCTCCGTTTTTTACGAG. Translation: CASSSVFYE. Given in full, the CDR3 is CASSSVFYEQYF.

CDR3 protein: CSARTGISYEQYF. CDR3 DNA, as far as it was read: TGCAGTGCCCGAACAGGGATCTCCTACGAG. This chain connects TRBV20-1 to TRBJ2-7; tentative D call: TRBD1 (6 bases). The observed sequence ends 3 residues before the CDR3 terminus, with the missing tail filled in from the germline J gene. Germline V gene lookup returns CDR1 DFQATT and CDR2 SNEGSKA (reference sequence). This CDR3 has 13 residues. Deletions cut 6 bases from V and 0 bases from J, with 12 bases between.

The covered CDR3 bases are TGTGCCTGGAGCAGGGACATGGCGGCTGAA. Translating it yields CAWSRDMAAE. The whole CDR3 protein is CAWSRDMAAEAFF. The chain uses TRBV30 and TRBJ1-1; maybe TRBD1 (6 bases). The CDR3 extends 3 residues past the end of the read, so its final part is completed from the germline J gene. Germline values: CDR1 GTSNPN, CDR2 SVGIG (reference sequence). The ends were cut back, 3 bases at V and 6 bases at J, with 14 bases in the middle. The CDR3 totals 13 residues.

The CDR3 sequence: CASSSRGTDTQYF. CDR3 DNA, as far as it was read: TGTGCCAGCAGCTCACGGGGAACAGATACG. This chain uses TRBV7-2 with TRBJ2-3, with TRBD2 as a possible D gene (5 bases). The read finishes 3 residues shy of the CDR3 end, and the germline J gene is used to complete it. Trimming stripped 4 bases from V and 3 bases from J, with 8 bases between. CDR1 SGHTA and CDR2 FQGNSA come from the germline V gene. This CDR3 has 13 amino acids.

As concerns this clone: The read finishes 3 residues shy of the CDR3 end, and the germline J gene is used to complete it. The J gene is TRBJ1-4, the V gene TRBV30, with D hard to call. The CDR3 has 12 residues. V dropped 5 bases and J dropped 5 bases, with 9 bases sitting between them. Per the germline V gene, CDR1 is GTSNPN and CDR2 is SVGIG (reference sequence). The CDR3 DNA, read in part, is TGTGCCTGGGCGGGCATGAATGAAAAA. Its protein product is CAWAGMNEK. The full CDR3 protein reads CAWAGMNEKLFF.

About this clone: The read terminates 3 residues before the CDR3 end, so the remaining end is supplied by the germline J gene. This chain connects TRBV7-2 to TRBJ2-4; 9 bases are shared with TRBD1. Germline V CDR1 and CDR2: SGHTA, FQGNSA. The CDR3 is 15 amino acids. The CDR3 spells CASSSKWGQGYGQYF. Partial CDR3 DNA: TGTGCCAGCAGCTCGAAGTGGGGACAGGGCTATGGT.

For this clone: From the germline J gene comes the end of the CDR3, since the read stops 3 residues before it. The chain couples TRBV5-4 to TRBJ2-3; 11 nucleotides match TRBD2. Germline V gene lookup returns CDR1 SGHNT and CDR2 YYREEE (reference sequence). This CDR3 comprises 15 residues. V was pared by 4 bases and J by 3 bases, with 4 bases of the junction left unmatched. Here the CDR3 reads CASSLSGGATDTQYF. The sequenced part of the CDR3 DNA is TGTGCCAGCAGCCTTAGCGGGGGGGCTACAGATACG.

With regard to this clone: The sequenced fragment ends 3 residues before the CDR3 boundary, so the rest is inferred from the germline J gene. The chain joins TRBV20-1 to TRBJ2-5; TRBD1 matches at 8 bases. Germline V gives CDR1 DFQATT, CDR2 SNEGSKA (reference sequence). The ends lost 3 bases at V and 5 bases at J; junction bases unmatched: 11. The CDR3 runs to 15 residues. The CDR3 here is CSASGDRSLRETQYF. The sequenced part of the CDR3 DNA is TGCAGTGCTAGTGGGGACAGGTCCTTGAGGGAGACC.

CDR3 bases read: TGTGCCAGCAGCACGACAGTTAGGAATTCACCC. This encodes CASSTTVRNSP. The CDR3 as a whole reads CASSTTVRNSPLHF. This sequence joins TRBV11-2 and TRBJ1-6; D perhaps matches TRBD1 (5 bases). The sequenced fragment ends 3 residues before the CDR3 boundary, so the rest is inferred from the germline J gene. In germline, CDR1 is SGHAT, CDR2 FQNNGV. Trimming pared 5 bases from V and 7 bases from J, leaving 12 bases between. The CDR3 consists of 14 residues.

This CDR3 is CASSDGGGGYTF. CDR3 DNA, as far as it was read: TGTGCCAGCAGTGATGGGGGGGGTGGC. The chain recombines TRBV2 with TRBJ1-2; tentatively, D is TRBD1 (5 bases). The observed sequence ends 3 residues before the CDR3 terminus, with the missing tail filled in from the germline J gene. Germline CDR1 SNHLY, CDR2 FYNNEI. CDR3 length equals 12 residues. The germline V and J ends were trimmed by 3 bases and 7 bases, with 9 bases remaining between them.

As to this clone: The CDR3 end is not reached by the read, which stops 3 residues before it; the germline J gene fills it in. The V call is TRBV2, the J call TRBJ2-2, with a possible D match to TRBD1 (6 bases). CDR3 size: 16 residues. The V gene lost 4 bases and the J gene lost 0 bases, with 12 bases spanning the gap. Germline V gives CDR1 SNHLY, CDR2 FYNNEI. Incomplete CDR3 DNA: TGTGCCAGCAGTGCTCCGGGACATACGAACACCGGGGAG. Amino acid sequence: CASSAPGHTNTGE. The whole CDR3 sequence reads CASSAPGHTNTGELFF.

Turning to this clone: The observed sequence ends 3 residues before the CDR3 terminus, with the missing tail filled in from the germline J gene. The chain joins TRBV20-1 to TRBJ1-5; D is undetermined. This CDR3 contains 15 residues. Trimming pared 5 bases from V and 9 bases from J, leaving 23 bases between. Germline V gene lookup returns CDR1 DFQATT and CDR2 SNEGSKA (reference sequence). CDR3 DNA, as far as it was read: TGCAGTGCTTATCTGACTAGCAAGGCGGGTCGGCCC. As protein: CSAYLTSKAGRP. The whole CDR3 is CSAYLTSKAGRPQHF.

About this clone itself: Read coverage stops 3 residues before the CDR3 terminus; the germline J gene supplies the remainder. The rearrangement links TRBV10-1 to TRBJ2-1, with TRBD2 identical over 16 bases. The V gene end was trimmed by 1 base and the J gene end by 1 base; junction bases not matched to a gene: 7. This CDR3 comprises 20 residues. The germline gives CDR1 WNHNN, CDR2 SYGVQD (reference sequence). The DNA read from the CDR3 is TGCGCCAGCAGTGAGTGGGGACTAGCGGGAGGGCCGAAATCCTACAATGAG. Protein sequence: CASSEWGLAGGPKSYNE. The entire CDR3 reads CASSEWGLAGGPKSYNEQFF.

On this clone: The CDR3 end is not reached by the read, which stops 3 residues before it; the germline J gene fills it in. The V gene is TRBV7-8, the J gene TRBJ2-7; TRBD1 matches at 7 bases. This CDR3 comprises 16 residues. With 1 base clipped from V and 4 bases from J, the junction kept 10 bases outside the gene matches. Germline values: CDR1 SGHVS, CDR2 FQNEAQ. CDR3 sequence: CASSLDPTGLMYEQYF. CDR3 bases read: TGTGCCAGCAGCTTAGACCCGACAGGGTTAATGTACGAG.

Concerning this clone itself: The read finishes 3 residues shy of the CDR3 end, and the germline J gene is used to complete it. The chain joins TRBV28 to TRBJ2-1; 13 nucleotides align to TRBD2. The J segment lost 2 bases and the V segment lost 6 bases, leaving 7 bases of the junction unmatched. The CDR3 runs to 17 residues. Germline V gene data show CDR1 as MDHEN and CDR2 as SYDVKM. The CDR3: CASSRTSGRFAYNEQFF. The CDR3 bases that were read are TGTGCCAGCAGCCGGACTAGCGGGAGATTCGCCTACAATGAG.

Comments on this clone: With the read ending 3 residues before the CDR3 end, the germline J gene is used to fill in that end. The rearrangement uses TRBV19 and TRBJ2-2; D may correspond to TRBD1 or TRBD2 (5 bases each). The CDR3 extends over 13 amino acids. Per the germline V gene, CDR1 is LNHDA and CDR2 is SQIVND (reference sequence). The CDR3 spells CASSIFGEGKLFF. The covered CDR3 bases are TGTGCCAGTAGTATATTTGGTGAGGGGAAG.

This CDR3 reads CASSVTGGASYNEQFF. The part of the CDR3 DNA that was read is TGTGCCAGCAGTGTAACTGGTGGGGCGTCCTACAATGAG. This chain joins TRBV6-1 and TRBJ2-1; possibly TRBD1 for D (5 bases). The CDR3 is cut off 3 residues early in the read; its end comes from the germline J gene. Trimming left V 4 bases short and J 1 base short, with 14 bases between. Germline V lookup: CDR1 MNHNS, CDR2 SASEGT. The CDR3 has 16 residues.